The source of this T cell receptor beta chain is a study of T-cell memory formation after mild COVID-19. Study information: TCR clusters were mostly confined to one donor each. Broader study findings: Clones that shrank (day 15 to 85) were balanced CD4/CD8, whereas later expanders leaned CD4+.

Note on this clonotype: Its antigen is unknown.

The V segment lost 5 bases and the J segment 2 bases; nucleotides outside the gene matches: 14. Germline V gene sequence: CDR1 SEHNR, CDR2 FQNEAQ (reference sequence). This CDR3 has 17 residues. In TCRdb, the 5' RACE reads were re-called with MiXCR into one record per CDR3 protein. The sample contains around 530,000 distinct CDR3 sequences, about 20% of which appear only once. This sequence originates from an adult woman who had mild COVID-19 (a few samples of this study predate the infection). Cell type and time point are not known. Sequencing was carried out using PBMCs or a T cell subset sorted from them (not recorded which). V gene TRBV7-9 combines with J gene TRBJ2-7; 8 bases map to TRBD1. CDR3: CASSLGVADRATYEQYF. CDR3 in DNA: TGTGCCAGCAGCCTAGGAGTTGCGGACAGGGCGACCTACGAGCAGTACTTC. The complete variable domain, with remaining parts taken from reference TRBV7-9 and TRBJ2-7, reads DTGVSQNPRHKITKRGQNVTFRCDPISEHNRLYWYRQTLGQGPEFLTYFQNEAQLEKSRLLSDRFSAERPKGSFSTLEIQRTEQGDSAMYLCASSLGVADRATYEQYFGPGTRLTVT.